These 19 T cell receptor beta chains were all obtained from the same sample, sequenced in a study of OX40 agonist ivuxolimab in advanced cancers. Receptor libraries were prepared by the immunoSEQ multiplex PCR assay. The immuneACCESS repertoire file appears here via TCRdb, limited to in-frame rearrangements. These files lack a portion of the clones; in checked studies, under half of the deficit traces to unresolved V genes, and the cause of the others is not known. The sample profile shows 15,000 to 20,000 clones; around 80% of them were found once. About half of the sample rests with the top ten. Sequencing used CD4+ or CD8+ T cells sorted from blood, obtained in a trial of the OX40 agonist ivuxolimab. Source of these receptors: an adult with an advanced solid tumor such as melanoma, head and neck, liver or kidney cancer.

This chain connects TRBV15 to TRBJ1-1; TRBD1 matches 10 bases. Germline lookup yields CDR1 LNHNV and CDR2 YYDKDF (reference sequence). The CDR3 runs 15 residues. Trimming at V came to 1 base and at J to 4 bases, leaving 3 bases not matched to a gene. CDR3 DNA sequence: TGTGCCACCAGCAGAGGCCGGGACAGGGGCACTGAAGCTTTCTTT. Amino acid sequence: CATSRGRDRGTEAFF. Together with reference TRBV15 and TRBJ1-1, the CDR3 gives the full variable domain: DAMVIQNPRYQVTQFGKPVTLSCSQTLNHNVMYWYQQKSSQAPKLLFHYYDKDFNNEADTPDNFQSRRPNTSFCFLDIRSPGLGDTAMYLCATSRGRDRGTEAFFGQGTRLTVV.

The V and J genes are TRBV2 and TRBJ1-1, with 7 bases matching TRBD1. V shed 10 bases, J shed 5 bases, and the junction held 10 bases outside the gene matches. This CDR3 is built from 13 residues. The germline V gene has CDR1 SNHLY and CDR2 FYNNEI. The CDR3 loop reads CATLRQGGTEAFF. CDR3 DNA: TGTGCCACCCTCAGACAGGGCGGAACTGAAGCTTTCTTT.

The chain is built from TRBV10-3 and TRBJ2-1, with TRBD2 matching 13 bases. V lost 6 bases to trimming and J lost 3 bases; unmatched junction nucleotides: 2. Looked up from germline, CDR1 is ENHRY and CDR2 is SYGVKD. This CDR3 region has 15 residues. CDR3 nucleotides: TGTGCCATCAGAGGGACTAGCGGGAACTACAATGAGCAGTTCTTC. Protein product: CAIRGTSGNYNEQFF.

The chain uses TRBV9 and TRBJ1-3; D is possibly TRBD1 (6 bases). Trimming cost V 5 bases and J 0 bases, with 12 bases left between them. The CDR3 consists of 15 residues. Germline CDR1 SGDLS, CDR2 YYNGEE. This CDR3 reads CASRPGQLSGNTIYF. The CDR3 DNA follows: TGTGCCAGCAGGCCTGGACAGCTCTCTGGAAACACCATATATTTT. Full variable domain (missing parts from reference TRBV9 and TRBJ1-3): DSGVTQTPKHLITATGQRVTLRCSPRSGDLSVYWYQQSLDQGLQFLIQYYNGEERAKGNILERFSAQQFPDLHSELNLSSLELGDSALYFCASRPGQLSGNTIYFGEGSWLTVV.

CDR3 region: CASSPGQYEQYF. CDR3 in DNA: TGTGCCAGTAGTCCTGGACAGTACGAGCAGTACTTC. The rearrangement uses TRBV19 and TRBJ2-7; D is perhaps TRBD1 (6 bases). V was pared by 5 bases and J by 4 bases, with 9 bases between. Germline V gene sequence: CDR1 LNHDA, CDR2 SQIVND (reference sequence). The CDR3 is 12 residues long.

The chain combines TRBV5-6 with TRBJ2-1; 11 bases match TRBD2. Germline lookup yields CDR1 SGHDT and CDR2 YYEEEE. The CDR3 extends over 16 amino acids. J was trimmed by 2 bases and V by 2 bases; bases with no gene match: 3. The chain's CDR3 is CASSLSSGGAYNEQFF. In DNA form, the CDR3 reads TGTGCCAGCAGCTTAAGTAGCGGGGGGGCCTACAATGAGCAGTTCTTC.

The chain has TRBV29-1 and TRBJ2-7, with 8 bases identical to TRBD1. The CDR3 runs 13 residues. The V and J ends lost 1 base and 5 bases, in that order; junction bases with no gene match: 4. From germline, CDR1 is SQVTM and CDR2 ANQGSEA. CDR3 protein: CSVEGRGPHEQYF. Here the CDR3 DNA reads TGCAGCGTTGAAGGCAGGGGGCCCCACGAGCAGTACTTC.

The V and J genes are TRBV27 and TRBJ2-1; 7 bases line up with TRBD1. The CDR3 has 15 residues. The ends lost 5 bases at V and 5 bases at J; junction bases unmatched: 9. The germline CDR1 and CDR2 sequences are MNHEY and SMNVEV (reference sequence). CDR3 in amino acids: CASSLLGTDNNEQFF. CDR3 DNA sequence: TGTGCCAGCAGTCTACTTGGGACAGATAACAATGAGCAGTTCTTC.

Here the CDR3 DNA reads TGCGCCAGCAGCCAAGATTCGAAGAGCTCCTATAATTCACCCCTCCACTTT. As protein: CASSQDSKSSYNSPLHF. The chain joins TRBV4-3 to TRBJ1-6; D unresolved. V was trimmed by 0 bases and J by 0 bases, leaving 9 bases between them. The V gene's germline CDR1 is LGHNA and CDR2 YSLEER. The CDR3 is made up of 17 amino acids.

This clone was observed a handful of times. The DNA of the CDR3 is TGTGCCAGCAGCTTAGTGACGGGCTTTGGTGGCTACACCTTC. Amino acid sequence: CASSLVTGFGGYTF. The chain employs TRBV7-9 and TRBJ1-2; D remains unclear. The CDR3 consists of 14 residues. Per the germline V gene, CDR1 is SEHNR and CDR2 is FQNEAQ (reference sequence). The ends were cut back, 1 base at V and 7 bases at J, with 13 bases in the middle.

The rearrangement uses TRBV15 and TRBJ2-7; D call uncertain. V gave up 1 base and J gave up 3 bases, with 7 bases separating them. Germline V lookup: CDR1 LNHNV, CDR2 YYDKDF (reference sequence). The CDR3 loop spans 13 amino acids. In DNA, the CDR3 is TGTGCCACCAGCAGAGCTCCAGACTACGAGCAGTACTTC. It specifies CATSRAPDYEQYF.

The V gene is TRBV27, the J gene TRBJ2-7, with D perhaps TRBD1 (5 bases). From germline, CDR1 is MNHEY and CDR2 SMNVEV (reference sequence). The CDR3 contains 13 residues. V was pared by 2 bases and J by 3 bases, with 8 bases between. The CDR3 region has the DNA TGTGCCAGCAGTTTAGGGGCAAACTACGAGCAGTACTTC. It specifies CASSLGANYEQYF.

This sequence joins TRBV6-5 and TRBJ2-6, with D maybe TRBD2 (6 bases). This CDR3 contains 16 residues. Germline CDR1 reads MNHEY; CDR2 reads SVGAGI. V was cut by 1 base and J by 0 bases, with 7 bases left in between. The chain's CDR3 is CASSYFGSSGANVLTF. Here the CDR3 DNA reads TGTGCCAGCAGTTACTTCGGGAGCTCTGGGGCCAACGTCCTGACTTTC.

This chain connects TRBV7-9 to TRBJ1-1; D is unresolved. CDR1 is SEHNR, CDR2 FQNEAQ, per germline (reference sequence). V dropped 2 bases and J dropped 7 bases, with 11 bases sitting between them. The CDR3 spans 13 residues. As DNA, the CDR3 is TGTGCCAGCAGCTTATCTCCGGGCCGTGAAGCTTTCTTT. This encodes CASSLSPGREAFF.

The CDR3: CASRTGSYEQYF. CDR3 nucleotides: TGTGCCAGCAGGACAGGTTCCTACGAGCAGTACTTC. V is TRBV6-1 and J is TRBJ2-7, with D possibly TRBD1 on 6 matching bases. Germline CDR1 MNHNS, CDR2 SASEGT. This CDR3 is 12 amino acids long. V gave up 6 bases and J gave up 1 base, with 7 bases separating them.

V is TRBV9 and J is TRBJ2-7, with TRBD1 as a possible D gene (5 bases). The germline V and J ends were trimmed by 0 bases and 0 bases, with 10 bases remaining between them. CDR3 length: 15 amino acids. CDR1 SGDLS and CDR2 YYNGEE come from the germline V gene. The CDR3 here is CASSVGGEFSYEQYF. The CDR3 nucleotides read TGTGCCAGCAGCGTAGGGGGCGAGTTCTCCTACGAGCAGTACTTC.

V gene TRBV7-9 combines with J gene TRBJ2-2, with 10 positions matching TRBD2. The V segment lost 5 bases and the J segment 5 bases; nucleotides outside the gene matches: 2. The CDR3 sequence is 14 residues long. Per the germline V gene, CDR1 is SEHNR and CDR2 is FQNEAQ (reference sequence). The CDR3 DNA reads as TGTGCCAGCAGCACTAGCGGGACTACCGGGGAGCTGTTTTTT. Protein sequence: CASSTSGTTGELFF.

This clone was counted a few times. CDR3 in amino acids: CASSQDRLAGPTGELFF. CDR3 DNA: TGCGCCAGCAGCCAAGATAGGCTAGCGGGCCCCACCGGGGAGCTGTTTTTT. This chain joins TRBV4-3 and TRBJ2-2, with 8 bases that match TRBD2. J gave up 4 bases and V 0 bases, and 7 bases lay outside the gene matches. Looked up from germline, CDR1 is LGHNA and CDR2 is YSLEER. The CDR3 length is 17 residues.

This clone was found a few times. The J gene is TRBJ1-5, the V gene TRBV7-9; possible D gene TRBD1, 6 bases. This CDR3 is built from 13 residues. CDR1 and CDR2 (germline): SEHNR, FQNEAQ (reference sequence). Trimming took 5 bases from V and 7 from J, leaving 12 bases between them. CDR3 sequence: CASSPGERQPQHF. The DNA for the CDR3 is TGTGCCAGCAGCCCAGGGGAAAGGCAGCCCCAGCATTTT.